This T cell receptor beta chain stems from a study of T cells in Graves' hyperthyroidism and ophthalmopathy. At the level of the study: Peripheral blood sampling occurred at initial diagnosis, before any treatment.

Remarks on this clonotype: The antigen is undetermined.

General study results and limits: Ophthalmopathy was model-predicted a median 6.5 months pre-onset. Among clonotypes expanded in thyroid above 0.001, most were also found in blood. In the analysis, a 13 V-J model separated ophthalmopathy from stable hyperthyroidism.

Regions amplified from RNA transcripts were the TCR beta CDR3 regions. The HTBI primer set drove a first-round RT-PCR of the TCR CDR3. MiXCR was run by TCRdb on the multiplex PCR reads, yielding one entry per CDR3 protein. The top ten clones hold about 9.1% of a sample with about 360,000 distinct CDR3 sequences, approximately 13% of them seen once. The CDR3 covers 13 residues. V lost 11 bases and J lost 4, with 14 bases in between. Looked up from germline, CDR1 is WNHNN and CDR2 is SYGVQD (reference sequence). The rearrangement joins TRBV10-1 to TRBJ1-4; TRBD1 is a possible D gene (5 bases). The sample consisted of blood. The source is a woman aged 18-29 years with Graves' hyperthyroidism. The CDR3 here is CADLGPSNEKLFF. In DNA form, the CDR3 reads TGCGCCGACTTGGGACCGAGTAATGAAAAACTGTTTTTT.